Listed below are T cell receptor beta chains from one sample, sequenced in a study of shared clonotypes between healthy human individuals. Assay used: immunoSEQ multiplex PCR; TCRdb lists only in-frame clones, some missing. The table records roughly 810,000 clones, around 96% of them present only once. Material: naive CD8+ T cells sorted from blood. These receptors originate from a man younger than 45 in good health. Each CDR3 is given with its conserved first and last residue. D genes are given only for firm matches. Rows give clone size only sometimes, using once, few, many, or a class for an expanded clone.

>.|.|TRBV7-9|TRBJ2-7
CASSPRGDYEQYF
TGTGCCAGCAGCCCTAGGGGGGACTACGAGCAGTACTTC
>TRBD2|.|TRBV5-1|TRBJ2-3
CASSLALAGGPSTDTQYF
TGCGCCAGCAGCTTGGCGCTAGCGGGAGGGCCTAGCACAGATACGCAGTATTTT
>.|.|TRBV5-1|TRBJ1-2
CASSLGEVGYGYTF
TGCGCCAGCAGTCTAGGAGAAGTTGGCTATGGCTACACCTTC
>.|once|TRBV13|TRBJ2-7
CASSSAYEQYF
TGTGCCAGCAGCTCCGCCTACGAGCAGTACTTC
>.|.|TRBV11-3|TRBJ2-3
CASSLAFPTDTQYF
TGTGCCAGCAGCTTGGCTTTCCCCACAGATACGCAGTATTTT
>TRBD2|.|TRBV28|TRBJ2-7
CASSKTLSQGGRSGRTYEQYF
TGTGCCAGCAGTAAGACCCTCTCGCAGGGCGGGAGGTCCGGTAGAACCTACGAGCAGTACTTC
>.|.|TRBV7-8|TRBJ1-1
CASSLDFTHAMNTEAFF
TGTGCCAGCAGCTTGGATTTTACTCATGCGATGAACACTGAAGCTTTCTTT
>.|.|TRBV5-4|TRBJ2-5
CASSYPRAGETQYF
TGTGCCAGCAGCTATCCCCGGGCCGGAGAGACCCAGTACTTC
>.|.|TRBV10-3|TRBJ1-5
CAIRNVGSNQPQHF
TGTGCCATCAGGAATGTGGGTTCCAATCAGCCCCAGCATTTT
>TRBD2|.|TRBV29-1|TRBJ2-7
CSASGGTNYEQYF
TGCAGCGCCTCGGGGGGAACAAACTACGAGCAGTACTTC
>.|.|TRBV27|TRBJ2-1
CASSSGLLSYNEQFF
TGTGCCAGCAGTTCGGGACTCCTTTCCTACAATGAGCAGTTCTTC
>TRBD2|.|TRBV7-9|TRBJ2-1
CASSAASGYTYNEQFF
TGTGCCAGCAGCGCCGCTAGCGGGTATACCTACAATGAGCAGTTCTTC
>TRBD1|.|TRBV25-1|TRBJ2-1
CAVQQGNEQFF
TGTGCCGTACAACAGGGGAATGAGCAGTTCTTC
>.|once|TRBV7-8|TRBJ2-7
CASSLEGGLISEQYF
TGTGCCAGCAGCTTAGAAGGGGGGCTAATAAGCGAGCAGTACTTC
>.|.|TRBV7-9|TRBJ2-7
CASSLRRYEQYF
TGTGCCAGCAGCTTACGACGCTACGAGCAGTACTTC
>TRBD2|.|TRBV15|TRBJ2-1
CATSRSPRALAGNEQFF
TGTGCCACCAGCAGATCCCCGAGGGCACTAGCGGGGAATGAGCAGTTCTTC
>TRBD1|.|TRBV7-9|TRBJ2-1
CASSLGGQGNEQFF
TGTGCCAGCAGCCTAGGAGGACAGGGGAATGAGCAGTTCTTC
>.|.|TRBV7-9|TRBJ1-3
CASSLSLSGNTIYF
TGTGCCAGCAGCTTATCCCTTTCTGGAAACACCATATATTTT